The sequence of this T cell receptor (beta chain) was determined in a study of T cell responses to AZD1222 COVID-19 vaccine. Broader study findings: Spike-specific TCR repertoires showed rising breadth and depth after two AZD1222 doses. Baseline antibody screening turned up just a handful of seropositive AZD1222 recipients. With dominance at 160-218 and 743-854, vaccine-associated CD4 TCRs spanned spike. In a largely white British group with more females than males, clonal diversity was possibly underestimated.

This clone was seen once. The antigen is undetermined. Data came from immunoSEQ multiplex PCR; TCRdb stores just in-frame clones and leaves some out. The table records roughly 140,000 clones, around 89% of them present only once. The receptor comes from an adult in good health. The sequences come from peripheral blood, collected on day 0 of MenACWY control vaccination.

This CDR3 reads CASSYLGSSEQFF. The CDR3 region has the DNA TGTGCCAGCAGTTATTTGGGGAGTTCTGAGCAGTTCTTC. J is TRBJ2-1 and V is TRBV6-5; TRBD2 might be the D (5 bases). Per germline, CDR1 MNHEY and CDR2 SVGAGI. This CDR3 is 13 amino acids long. V was clipped by 3 bases and J by 9 bases, with 12 bases between them.